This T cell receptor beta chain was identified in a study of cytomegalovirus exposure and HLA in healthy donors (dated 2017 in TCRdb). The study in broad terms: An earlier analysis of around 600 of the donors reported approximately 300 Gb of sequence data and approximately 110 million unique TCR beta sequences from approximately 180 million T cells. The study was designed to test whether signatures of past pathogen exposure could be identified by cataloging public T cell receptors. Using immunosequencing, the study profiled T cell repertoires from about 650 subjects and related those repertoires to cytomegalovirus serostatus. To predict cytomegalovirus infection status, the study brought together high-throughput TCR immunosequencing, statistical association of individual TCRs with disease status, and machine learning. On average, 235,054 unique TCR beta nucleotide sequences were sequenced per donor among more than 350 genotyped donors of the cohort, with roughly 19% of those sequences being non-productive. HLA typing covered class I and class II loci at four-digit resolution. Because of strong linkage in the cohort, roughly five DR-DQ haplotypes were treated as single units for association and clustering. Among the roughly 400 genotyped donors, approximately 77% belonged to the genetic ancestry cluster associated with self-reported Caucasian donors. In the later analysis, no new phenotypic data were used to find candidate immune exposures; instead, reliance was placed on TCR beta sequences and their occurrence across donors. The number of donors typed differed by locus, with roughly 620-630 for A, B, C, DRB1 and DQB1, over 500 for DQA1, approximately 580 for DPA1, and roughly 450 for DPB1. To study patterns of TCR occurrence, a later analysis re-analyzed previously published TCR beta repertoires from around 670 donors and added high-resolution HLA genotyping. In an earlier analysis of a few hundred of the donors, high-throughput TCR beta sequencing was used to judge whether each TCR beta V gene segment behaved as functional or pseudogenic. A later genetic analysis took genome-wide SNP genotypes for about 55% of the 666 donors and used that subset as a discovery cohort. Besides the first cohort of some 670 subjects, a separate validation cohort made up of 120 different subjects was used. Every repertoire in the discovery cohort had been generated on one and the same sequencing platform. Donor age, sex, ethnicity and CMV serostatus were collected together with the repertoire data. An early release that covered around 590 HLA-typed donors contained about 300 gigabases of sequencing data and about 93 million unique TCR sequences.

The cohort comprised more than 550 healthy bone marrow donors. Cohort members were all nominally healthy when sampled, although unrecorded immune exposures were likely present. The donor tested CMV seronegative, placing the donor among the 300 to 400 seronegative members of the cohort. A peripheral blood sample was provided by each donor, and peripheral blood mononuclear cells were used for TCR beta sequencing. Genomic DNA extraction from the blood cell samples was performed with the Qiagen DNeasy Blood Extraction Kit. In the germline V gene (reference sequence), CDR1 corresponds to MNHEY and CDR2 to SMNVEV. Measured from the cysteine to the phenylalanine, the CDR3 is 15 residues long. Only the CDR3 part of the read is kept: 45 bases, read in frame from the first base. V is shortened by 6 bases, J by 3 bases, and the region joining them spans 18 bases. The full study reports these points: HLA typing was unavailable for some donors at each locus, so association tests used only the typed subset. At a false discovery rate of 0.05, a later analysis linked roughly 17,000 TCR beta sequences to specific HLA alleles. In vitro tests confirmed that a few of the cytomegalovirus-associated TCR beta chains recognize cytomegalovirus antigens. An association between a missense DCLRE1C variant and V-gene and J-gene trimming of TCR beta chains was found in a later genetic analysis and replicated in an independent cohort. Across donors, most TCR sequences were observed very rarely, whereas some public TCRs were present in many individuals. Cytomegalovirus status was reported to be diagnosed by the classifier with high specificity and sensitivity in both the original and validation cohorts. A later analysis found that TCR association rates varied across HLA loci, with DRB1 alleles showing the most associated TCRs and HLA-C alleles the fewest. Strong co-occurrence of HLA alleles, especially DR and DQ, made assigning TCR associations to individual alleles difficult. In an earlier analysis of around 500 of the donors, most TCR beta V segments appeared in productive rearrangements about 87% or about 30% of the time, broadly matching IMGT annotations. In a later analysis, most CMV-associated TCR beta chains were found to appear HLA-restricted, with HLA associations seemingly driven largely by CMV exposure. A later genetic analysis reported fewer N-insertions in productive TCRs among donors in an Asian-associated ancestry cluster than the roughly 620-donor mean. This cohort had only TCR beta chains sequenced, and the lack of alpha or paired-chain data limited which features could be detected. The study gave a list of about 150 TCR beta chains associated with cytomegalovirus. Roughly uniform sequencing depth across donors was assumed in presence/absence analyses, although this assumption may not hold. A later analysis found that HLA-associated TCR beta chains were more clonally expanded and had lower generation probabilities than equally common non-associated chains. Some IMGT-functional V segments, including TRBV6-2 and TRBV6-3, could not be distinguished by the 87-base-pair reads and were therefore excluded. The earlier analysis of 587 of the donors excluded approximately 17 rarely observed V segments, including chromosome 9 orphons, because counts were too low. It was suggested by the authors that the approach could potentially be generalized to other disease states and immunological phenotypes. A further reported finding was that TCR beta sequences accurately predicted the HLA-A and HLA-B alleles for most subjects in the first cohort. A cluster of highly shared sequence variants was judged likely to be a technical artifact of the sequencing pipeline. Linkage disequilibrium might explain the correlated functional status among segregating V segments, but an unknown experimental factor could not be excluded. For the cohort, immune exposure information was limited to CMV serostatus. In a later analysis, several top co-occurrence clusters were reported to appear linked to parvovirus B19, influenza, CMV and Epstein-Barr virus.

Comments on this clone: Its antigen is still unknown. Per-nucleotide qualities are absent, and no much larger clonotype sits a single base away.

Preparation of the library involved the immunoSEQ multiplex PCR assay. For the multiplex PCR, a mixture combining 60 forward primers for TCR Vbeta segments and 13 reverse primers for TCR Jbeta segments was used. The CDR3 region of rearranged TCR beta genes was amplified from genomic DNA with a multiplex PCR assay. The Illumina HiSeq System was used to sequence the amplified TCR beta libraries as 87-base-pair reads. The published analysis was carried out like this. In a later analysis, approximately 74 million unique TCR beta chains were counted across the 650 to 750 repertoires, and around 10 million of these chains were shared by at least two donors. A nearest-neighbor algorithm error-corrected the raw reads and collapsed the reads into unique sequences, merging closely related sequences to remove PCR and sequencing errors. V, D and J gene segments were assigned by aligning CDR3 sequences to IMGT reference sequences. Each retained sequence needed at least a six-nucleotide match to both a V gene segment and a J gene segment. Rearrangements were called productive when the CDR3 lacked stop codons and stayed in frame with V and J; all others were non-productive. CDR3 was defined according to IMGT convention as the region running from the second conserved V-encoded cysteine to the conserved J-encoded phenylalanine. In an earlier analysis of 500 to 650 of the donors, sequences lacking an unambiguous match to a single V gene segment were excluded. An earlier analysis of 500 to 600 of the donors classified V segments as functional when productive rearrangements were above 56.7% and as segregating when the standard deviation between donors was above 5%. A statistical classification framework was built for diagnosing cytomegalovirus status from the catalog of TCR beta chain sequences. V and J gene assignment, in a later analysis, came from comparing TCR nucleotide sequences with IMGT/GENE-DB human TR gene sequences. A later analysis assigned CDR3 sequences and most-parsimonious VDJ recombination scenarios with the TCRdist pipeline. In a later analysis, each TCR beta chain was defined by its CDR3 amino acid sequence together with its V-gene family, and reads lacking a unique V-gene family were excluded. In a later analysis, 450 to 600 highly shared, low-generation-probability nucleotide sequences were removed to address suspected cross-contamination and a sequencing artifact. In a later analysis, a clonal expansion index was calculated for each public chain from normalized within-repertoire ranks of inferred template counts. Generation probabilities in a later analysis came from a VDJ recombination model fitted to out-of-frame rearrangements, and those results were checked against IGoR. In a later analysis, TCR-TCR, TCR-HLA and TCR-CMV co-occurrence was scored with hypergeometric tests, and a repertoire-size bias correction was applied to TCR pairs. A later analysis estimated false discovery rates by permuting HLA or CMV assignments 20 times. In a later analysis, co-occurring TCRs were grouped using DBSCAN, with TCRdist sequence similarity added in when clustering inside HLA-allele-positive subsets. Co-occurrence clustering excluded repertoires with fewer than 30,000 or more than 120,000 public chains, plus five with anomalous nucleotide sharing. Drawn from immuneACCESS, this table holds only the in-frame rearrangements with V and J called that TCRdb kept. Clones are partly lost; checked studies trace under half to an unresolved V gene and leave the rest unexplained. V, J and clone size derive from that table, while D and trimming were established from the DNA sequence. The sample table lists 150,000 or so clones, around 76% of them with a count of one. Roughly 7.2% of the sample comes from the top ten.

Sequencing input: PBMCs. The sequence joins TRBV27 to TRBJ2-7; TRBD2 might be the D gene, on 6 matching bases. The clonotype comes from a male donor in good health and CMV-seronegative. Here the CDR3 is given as CASSQYQLAIYEQYF. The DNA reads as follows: TGTGCCAGCAGCCAATATCAACTAGCAATCTACGAGCAGTACTTC.